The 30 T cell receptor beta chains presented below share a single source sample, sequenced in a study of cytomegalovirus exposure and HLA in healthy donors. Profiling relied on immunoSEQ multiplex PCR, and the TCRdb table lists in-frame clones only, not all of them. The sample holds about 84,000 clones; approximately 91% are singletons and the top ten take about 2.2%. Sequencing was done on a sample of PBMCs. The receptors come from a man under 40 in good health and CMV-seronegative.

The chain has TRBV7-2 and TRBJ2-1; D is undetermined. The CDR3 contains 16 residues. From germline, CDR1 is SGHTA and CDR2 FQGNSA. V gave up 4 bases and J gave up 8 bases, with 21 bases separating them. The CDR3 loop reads CASSSTEVSLLDEQFF. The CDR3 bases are TGTGCCAGCAGCTCGACTGAGGTTTCGTTACTTGATGAGCAGTTCTTC.

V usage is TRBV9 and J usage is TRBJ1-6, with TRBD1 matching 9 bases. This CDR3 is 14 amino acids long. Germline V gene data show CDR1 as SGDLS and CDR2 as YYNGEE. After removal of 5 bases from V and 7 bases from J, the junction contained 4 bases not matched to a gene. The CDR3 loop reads CASREDRGNSPLHF. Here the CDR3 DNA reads TGTGCCAGCAGAGAGGACAGGGGAAATTCACCCCTCCACTTT.

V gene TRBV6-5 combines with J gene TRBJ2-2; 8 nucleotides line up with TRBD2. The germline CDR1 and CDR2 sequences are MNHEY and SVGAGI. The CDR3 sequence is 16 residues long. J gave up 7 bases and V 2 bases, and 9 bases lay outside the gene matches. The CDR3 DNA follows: TGTGCCAGCAGTTACGGAGGCGGGGGGTGGCACGGGGAGCTGTTTTTT. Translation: CASSYGGGGWHGELFF.

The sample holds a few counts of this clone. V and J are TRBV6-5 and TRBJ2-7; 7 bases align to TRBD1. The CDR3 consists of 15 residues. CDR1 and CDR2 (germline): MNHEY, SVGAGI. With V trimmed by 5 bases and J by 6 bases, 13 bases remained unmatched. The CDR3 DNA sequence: TGTGCCAGCAGTGGGGGACAGAGGGATTTACGCGAGCAGTACTTC. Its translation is CASSGGQRDLREQYF.

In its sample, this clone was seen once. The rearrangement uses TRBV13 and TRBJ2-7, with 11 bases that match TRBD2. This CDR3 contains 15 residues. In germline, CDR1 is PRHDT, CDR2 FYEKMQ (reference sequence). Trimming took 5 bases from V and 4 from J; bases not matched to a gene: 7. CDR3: CASSPPSGRRYEQYF. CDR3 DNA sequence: TGTGCCAGCAGCCCCCCTAGCGGGAGGAGGTACGAGCAGTACTTC.

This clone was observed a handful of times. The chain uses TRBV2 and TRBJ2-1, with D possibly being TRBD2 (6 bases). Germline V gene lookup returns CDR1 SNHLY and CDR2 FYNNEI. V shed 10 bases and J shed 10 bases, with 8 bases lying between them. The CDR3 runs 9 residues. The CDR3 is CATGGEQFF. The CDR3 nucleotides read TGTGCCACCGGAGGGGAGCAGTTCTTC.

The CDR3 DNA reads TGTGCCAGCAGCGTAGGGGGAGGTGAAAAACTGTTTTTT. Translation: CASSVGGGEKLFF. The chain employs TRBV9 and TRBJ1-4; D is ambiguous. CDR1 and CDR2 from the germline V gene are SGDLS and YYNGEE. The germline V and J ends were trimmed by 0 bases and 7 bases, with 7 bases remaining between them. The CDR3 loop spans 13 amino acids.

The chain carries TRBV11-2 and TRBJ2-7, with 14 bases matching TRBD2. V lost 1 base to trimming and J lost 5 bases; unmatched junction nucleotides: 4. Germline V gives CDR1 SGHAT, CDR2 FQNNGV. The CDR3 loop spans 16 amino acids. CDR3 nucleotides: TGTGCCAGCAGCTTAGTGGGACTAGCGGGAGTCGACGAGCAGTACTTC. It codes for CASSLVGLAGVDEQYF.

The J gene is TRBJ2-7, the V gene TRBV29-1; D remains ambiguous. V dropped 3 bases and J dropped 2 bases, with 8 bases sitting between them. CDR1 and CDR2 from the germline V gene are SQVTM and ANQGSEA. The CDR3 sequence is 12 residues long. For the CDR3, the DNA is TGCAGCGTTGAGACACCTACCTACGAGCAGTACTTC. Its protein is CSVETPTYEQYF.

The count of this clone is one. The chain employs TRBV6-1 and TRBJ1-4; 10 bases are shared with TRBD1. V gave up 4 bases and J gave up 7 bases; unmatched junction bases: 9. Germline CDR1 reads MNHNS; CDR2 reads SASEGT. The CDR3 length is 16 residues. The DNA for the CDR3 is TGTGCCAGCAGTGGGACATCGACAGGGGGCTTTGAAAAACTGTTTTTT. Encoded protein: CASSGTSTGGFEKLFF.

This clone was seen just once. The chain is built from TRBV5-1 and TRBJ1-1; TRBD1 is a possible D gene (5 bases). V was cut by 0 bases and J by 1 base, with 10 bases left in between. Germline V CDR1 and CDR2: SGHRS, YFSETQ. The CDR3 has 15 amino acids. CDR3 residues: CASSLGQGKNTEAFF. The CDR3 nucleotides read TGCGCCAGCAGCTTGGGTCAGGGCAAGAACACTGAAGCTTTCTTT.

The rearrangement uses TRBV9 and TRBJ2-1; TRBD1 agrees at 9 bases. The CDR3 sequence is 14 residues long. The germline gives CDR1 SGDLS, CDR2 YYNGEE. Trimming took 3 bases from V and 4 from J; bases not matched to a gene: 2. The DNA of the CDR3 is TGTGCCAGCAGCGGGACAGGGGTTTACAATGAGCAGTTCTTC. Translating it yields CASSGTGVYNEQFF.

The CDR3 DNA reads TGTGCCAGCAGCCAAGACAGGGGGGTAGACACTGAAGCTTTCTTT. Residues: CASSQDRGVDTEAFF. The J gene is TRBJ1-1, the V gene TRBV4-2; 7 positions match TRBD1. CDR1 and CDR2 from the germline V gene are LGHNA and YNFKEQ. J gave up 3 bases and V 0 bases, and 4 bases lay outside the gene matches. CDR3 length: 15 amino acids.

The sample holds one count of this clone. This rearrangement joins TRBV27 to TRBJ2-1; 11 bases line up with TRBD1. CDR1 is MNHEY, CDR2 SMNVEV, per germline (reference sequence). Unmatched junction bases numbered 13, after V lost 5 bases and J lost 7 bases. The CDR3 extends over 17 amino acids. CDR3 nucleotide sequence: TGTGCCAGCAGTATACTCTGGACAGGGGGCGCCGTAAATGAGCAGTTCTTC. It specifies CASSILWTGGAVNEQFF.

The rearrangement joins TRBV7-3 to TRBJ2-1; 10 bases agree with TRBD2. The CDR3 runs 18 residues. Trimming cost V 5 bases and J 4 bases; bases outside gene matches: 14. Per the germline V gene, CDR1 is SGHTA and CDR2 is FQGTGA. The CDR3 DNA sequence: TGTGCCAGCAGCCCACGTCCCGGGCGGACTAGCGGTTACAATGAGCAGTTCTTC. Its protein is CASSPRPGRTSGYNEQFF.

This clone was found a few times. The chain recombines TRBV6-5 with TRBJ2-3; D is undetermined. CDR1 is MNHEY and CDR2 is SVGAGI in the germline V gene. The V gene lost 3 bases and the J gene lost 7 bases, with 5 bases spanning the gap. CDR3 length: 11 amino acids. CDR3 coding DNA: TGTGCCAGCAGTTATCTTAATACGCAGTATTTT. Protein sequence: CASSYLNTQYF.

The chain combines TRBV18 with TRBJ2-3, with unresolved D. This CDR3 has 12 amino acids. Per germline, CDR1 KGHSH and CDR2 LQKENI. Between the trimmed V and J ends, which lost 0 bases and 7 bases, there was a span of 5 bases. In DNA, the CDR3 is TGTGCCAGCTCACCACCGGAGCATACGCAGTATTTT. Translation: CASSPPEHTQYF. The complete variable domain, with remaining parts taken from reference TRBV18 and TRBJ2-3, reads NAGVMQNPRHLVRRRGQEARLRCSPMKGHSHVYWYRQLPEEGLKFMVYLQKENIIDESGMPKERFSAEFPKEGPSILRIQQVVRGDSAAYFCASSPPEHTQYFGPGTRLTVL.

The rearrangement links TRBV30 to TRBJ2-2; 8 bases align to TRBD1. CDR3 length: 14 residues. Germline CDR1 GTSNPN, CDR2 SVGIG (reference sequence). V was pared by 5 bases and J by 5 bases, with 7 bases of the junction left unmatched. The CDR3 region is CAWGQGFATGELFF. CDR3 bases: TGTGCCTGGGGACAGGGTTTTGCAACCGGGGAGCTGTTTTTT.

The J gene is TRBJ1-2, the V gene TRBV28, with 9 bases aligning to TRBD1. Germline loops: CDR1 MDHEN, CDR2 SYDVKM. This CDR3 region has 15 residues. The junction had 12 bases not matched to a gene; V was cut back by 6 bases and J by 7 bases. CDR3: CASRPGDRELSGYTF. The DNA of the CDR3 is TGTGCCAGCAGGCCGGGGGACAGGGAGCTCTCTGGCTACACCTTC.

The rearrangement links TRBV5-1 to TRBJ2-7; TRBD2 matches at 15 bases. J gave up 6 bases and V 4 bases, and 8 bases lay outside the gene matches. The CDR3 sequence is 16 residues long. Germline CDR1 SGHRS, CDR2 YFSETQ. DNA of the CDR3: TGCGCCAGCAGCCCAACTCCGGGACTAGCGGGAGGCGAGCAGTACTTC. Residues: CASSPTPGLAGGEQYF.

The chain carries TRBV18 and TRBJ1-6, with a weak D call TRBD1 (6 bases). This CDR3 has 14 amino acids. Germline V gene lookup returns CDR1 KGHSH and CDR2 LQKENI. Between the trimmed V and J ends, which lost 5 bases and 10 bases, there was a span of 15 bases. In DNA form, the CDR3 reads TGTGCCAGCTCAGTTTCGGGACAAAGGTCACCCCTCCACTTT. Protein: CASSVSGQRSPLHF.

The CDR3 spells CASSYDAGDEQYF. CDR3 sequence (DNA): TGCGCCAGCAGCTACGATGCCGGGGACGAGCAGTACTTC. The chain uses TRBV5-1 and TRBJ2-7; TRBD2 is a possible D gene (5 bases). The CDR3 covers 13 residues. V was clipped by 3 bases and J by 5 bases, with 12 bases between them. CDR1 is SGHRS, CDR2 YFSETQ, per germline.

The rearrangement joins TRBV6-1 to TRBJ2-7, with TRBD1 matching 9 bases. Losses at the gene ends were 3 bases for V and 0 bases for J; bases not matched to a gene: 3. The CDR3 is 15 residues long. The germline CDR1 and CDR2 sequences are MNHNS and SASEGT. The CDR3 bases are TGTGCCAGCAGTGAGGGACAGGGAAGCTCCTACGAGCAGTACTTC. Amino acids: CASSEGQGSSYEQYF.

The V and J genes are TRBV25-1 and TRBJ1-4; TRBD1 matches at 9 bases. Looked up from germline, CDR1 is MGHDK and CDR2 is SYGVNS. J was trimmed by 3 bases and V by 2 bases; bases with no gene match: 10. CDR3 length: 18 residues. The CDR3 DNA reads TGTGCCAGCAGTGAAGCAGCCCCACAGGGGGCGCCTAATGAAAAACTGTTTTTT. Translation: CASSEAAPQGAPNEKLFF.

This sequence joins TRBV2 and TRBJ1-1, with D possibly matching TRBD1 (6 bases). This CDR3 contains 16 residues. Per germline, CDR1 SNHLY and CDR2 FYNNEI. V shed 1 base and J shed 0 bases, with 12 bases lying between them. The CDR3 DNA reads TGTGCCAGCAGTGAAGGGACAGCTATCATGAACACTGAAGCTTTCTTT. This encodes CASSEGTAIMNTEAFF.

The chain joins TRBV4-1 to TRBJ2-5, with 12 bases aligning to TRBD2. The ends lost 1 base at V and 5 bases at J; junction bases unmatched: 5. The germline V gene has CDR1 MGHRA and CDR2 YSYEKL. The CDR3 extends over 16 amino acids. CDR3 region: CASSQGLAGAVETQYF. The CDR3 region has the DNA TGCGCCAGCAGCCAAGGACTAGCGGGAGCGGTGGAGACCCAGTACTTC.

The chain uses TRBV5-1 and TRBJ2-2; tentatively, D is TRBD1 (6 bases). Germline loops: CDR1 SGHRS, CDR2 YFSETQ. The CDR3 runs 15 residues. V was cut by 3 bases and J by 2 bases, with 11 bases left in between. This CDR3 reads CASSSQGANTGELFF. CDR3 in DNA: TGCGCCAGCAGCTCACAGGGAGCCAACACCGGGGAGCTGTTTTTT.

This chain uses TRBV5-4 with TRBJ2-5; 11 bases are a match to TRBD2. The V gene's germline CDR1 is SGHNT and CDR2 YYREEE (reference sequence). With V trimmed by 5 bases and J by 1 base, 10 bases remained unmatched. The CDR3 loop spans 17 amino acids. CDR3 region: CASSSAPSGRPQETQYF. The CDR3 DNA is TGTGCCAGCAGTTCCGCTCCTAGCGGGAGGCCCCAAGAGACCCAGTACTTC.

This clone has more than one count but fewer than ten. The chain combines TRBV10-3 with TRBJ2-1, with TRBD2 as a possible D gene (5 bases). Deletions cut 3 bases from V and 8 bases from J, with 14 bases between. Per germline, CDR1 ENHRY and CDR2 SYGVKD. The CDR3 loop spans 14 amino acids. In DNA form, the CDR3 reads TGTGCCATCAGTGATTACAGCCCCGGGGATGAGCAGTTCTTC. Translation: CAISDYSPGDEQFF.

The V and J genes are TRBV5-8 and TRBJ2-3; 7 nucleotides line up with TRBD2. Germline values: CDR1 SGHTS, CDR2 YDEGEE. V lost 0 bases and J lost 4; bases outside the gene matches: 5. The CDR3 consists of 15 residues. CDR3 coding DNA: TGTGCCAGCAGCTTGGGGAGACTAGCCCCAGATACGCAGTATTTT. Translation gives CASSLGRLAPDTQYF.